One and the same sample provided the 12 T cell receptor beta chains below, sequenced in a study of T cell responses to AZD1222 COVID-19 vaccine. Sequencing used immunoSEQ multiplex PCR; TCRdb keeps in-frame clones, though not all of them. This sample carries tens of thousands of clones, approximately 91% of them seen once, and the ten largest clones take approximately 5%. The sample here was peripheral blood, taken 28 days after the second AZD1222 dose. The receptors shown here come from an adult who received the AZD1222 COVID-19 vaccine.

This sequence joins TRBV25-1 and TRBJ2-2; 9 bases agree with TRBD1. The CDR3 is 15 residues long. Germline CDR1 MGHDK, CDR2 SYGVNS. Germline trimming cut 3 bases from V and 5 bases from J; bases unmatched to any gene: 4. The CDR3 here is CASSEGQGWTGELFF. DNA of the CDR3: TGTGCCAGCAGTGAGGGACAGGGTTGGACCGGGGAGCTGTTTTTT.

The rearrangement links TRBV7-8 to TRBJ1-1; D gene unclear. The CDR3 has 13 amino acids. Germline lookup yields CDR1 SGHVS and CDR2 FQNEAQ. V shed 3 bases and J shed 0 bases, with 5 bases lying between them. CDR3: CASSFAMNTEAFF. In DNA, the CDR3 is TGTGCCAGCAGCTTCGCGATGAACACTGAAGCTTTCTTT.

CDR3 protein: CASSIGAGSPNTEAFF. For the CDR3, the DNA is TGTGCCAGTAGTATAGGGGCAGGGTCCCCGAACACTGAAGCTTTCTTT. The rearrangement uses TRBV19 and TRBJ1-1; weak D call: TRBD1 (5 bases). The CDR3 extends over 16 amino acids. V was shortened by 1 base and J by 1 base, with 13 bases between the two germline ends. From germline, CDR1 is LNHDA and CDR2 SQIVND (reference sequence).

The genes are TRBV2 and TRBJ1-1; D is unresolved. The germline V and J ends were trimmed by 6 bases and 0 bases, with 8 bases remaining between them. The CDR3 contains 13 residues. The V gene's germline CDR1 is SNHLY and CDR2 FYNNEI. The CDR3 region is CASSEQVNTEAFF. DNA of the CDR3: TGTGCCAGCAGCGAGCAGGTGAACACTGAAGCTTTCTTT. The full variable domain, in which reference TRBV2 and TRBJ1-1 provide the parts outside the CDR3, is EPEVTQTPSHQVTQMGQEVILRCVPISNHLYFYWYRQILGQKVEFLVSFYNNEISEKSEIFDDQFSVERPDGSNFTLKIRSTKLEDSAMYFCASSEQVNTEAFFGQGTRLTVV.

This sequence joins TRBV15 and TRBJ1-3, with a tentative D call TRBD1 (6 bases). The length of the CDR3 is 16 residues. V was cut by 2 bases and J by 0 bases, with 11 bases left in between. CDR1 and CDR2 (germline): LNHNV, YYDKDF (reference sequence). The CDR3, as DNA: TGTGCCACCAGCAGAAACAGGGTGAACTCTGGAAACACCATATATTTT. It codes for CATSRNRVNSGNTIYF.

The V and J genes are TRBV4-2 and TRBJ2-7; D might be TRBD2 (5 bases). In germline, CDR1 is LGHNA, CDR2 YNFKEQ. The V end was cut by 4 bases, the J end by 4 bases, with 17 bases between. The CDR3 extends over 15 amino acids. The CDR3 DNA is TGTGCCAGCAGCCCGAGTGTCGCCGAGGGATACGAGCAGTACTTC. It encodes CASSPSVAEGYEQYF.

The gene calls are TRBV19 and TRBJ2-1; maybe TRBD2 (5 bases). This CDR3 is built from 18 residues. Germline loops: CDR1 LNHDA, CDR2 SQIVND (reference sequence). Trimming removed 3 bases from V and 0 bases from J, with 18 bases in between. CDR3 region: CASSMSLRTPSSYNEQFF. CDR3 in DNA: TGTGCCAGTAGTATGAGTTTGAGGACTCCAAGCTCCTACAATGAGCAGTTCTTC.

The chain joins TRBV18 to TRBJ1-2; D call uncertain. The V end was cut by 5 bases, the J end by 8 bases, with 21 bases between. The CDR3 totals 15 residues. Germline CDR1 and CDR2: KGHSH and LQKENI. CDR3 region: CASSGNKQVLGGYTF. The CDR3 DNA is TGTGCCAGCTCAGGAAACAAGCAGGTCTTAGGCGGCTACACCTTC.

The rearrangement joins TRBV6-5 to TRBJ1-1; TRBD1 matches 8 bases. Per germline, CDR1 MNHEY and CDR2 SVGAGI. The CDR3 runs to 15 residues. Trimming removed 6 bases from V and 1 base from J; junction bases left unmatched: 7. CDR3 nucleotide sequence: TGTGCCAGCAGCATGACAGGGGATCGGAACACTGAAGCTTTCTTT. Translated: CASSMTGDRNTEAFF.

The CDR3 sequence is CSASRRDRRGTEAFF. For the CDR3, the DNA is TGCAGTGCTAGTAGGAGGGACAGGAGAGGCACTGAAGCTTTCTTT. The chain is built from TRBV20-1 and TRBJ1-1, with 8 bases matching TRBD1. The germline V gene has CDR1 DFQATT and CDR2 SNEGSKA (reference sequence). The CDR3 runs to 15 residues. With V trimmed by 3 bases and J by 4 bases, 10 bases remained unmatched.

The chain couples TRBV9 to TRBJ2-2; D remains ambiguous. The germline V and J ends were trimmed by 0 bases and 1 base, with 4 bases remaining between them. The CDR3 has 14 amino acids. Germline V lookup: CDR1 SGDLS, CDR2 YYNGEE. CDR3 loop: CASSVVGNTGELFF. DNA for the CDR3: TGTGCCAGCAGCGTAGTCGGGAACACCGGGGAGCTGTTTTTT.

This chain joins TRBV5-1 and TRBJ2-5; 9 nucleotides align to TRBD1. Germline assignment: CDR1 SGHRS and CDR2 YFSETQ. The V gene end was trimmed by 4 bases and the J gene end by 5 bases; junction bases not matched to a gene: 9. The CDR3 spans 15 residues. CDR3 amino acids: CASSLTGTGRETQYF. CDR3 nucleotide sequence: TGCGCCAGCAGCCTCACAGGGACAGGGAGGGAGACCCAGTACTTC.